Reported below is one T cell receptor (beta chain). Its cognate antigen is unknown. The data are from a study of beta chain features in type 1 diabetes. Overall study findings and caveats: Over-representation of high TCR-expressing cells was a possible consequence of cDNA sequencing. Whether TCRB rearrangement is influenced by HLA type went unresolved here. A moderate, significant TCRB CDR3 shortening appeared in type 1 diabetes across four CD4+ subsets.

Averaging approximately 110 mL, one heparinised blood draw came from each individual donor. The sequenced template was cDNA made from the entire isolated RNA. Clones were sequenced by immunoSEQ multiplex PCR, and TCRdb holds only the in-frame ones, with some missing. The profile shows approximately 100,000 clones, about 26% of them singletons. This CDR3 has 16 residues. Sequenced: central memory CD4+ T cells from blood. V is TRBV21-1 and J is TRBJ2-7; TRBD1, the table's D call, lacks a check against the DNA. TRBV21-1 is annotated as a pseudogene. The TCR originated in a woman aged 18 to 35 with type 1 diabetes. In nucleotides, the CDR3 is TGTGCCAGCAGCAAGGAAGACAGGACCTGCTCCTACGAGCAGTACTTC. Translating it yields CASSKEDRTCSYEQYF.